This T cell receptor (beta chain) was identified in a study of blood T cell repertoires in COVID-19 (dated by TCRdb to about 2020). As for the study more broadly: Collaborator samples came from the United States, Italy and Spain and covered acute and convalescent phases of COVID-19. The prospective study material was composed of cDNA or gDNA derived from T cells, B-cell-depleted T cells, or PBMCs. Subjects who had been exposed to COVID-19, were actively infected with it, or had recovered from it provided the deeply sampled blood TCRbeta repertoires that made up the dataset. The repertoires were made available in a free public database intended to serve as a resource for research on the immune response to SARS-CoV-2. Samples were obtained from the ongoing ImmuneRACE study (first 160 participants) and from over 1,000 subjects provided by 6 global collaborators. Nearly every sample came with metadata listing a de-identified subject ID, COVID-19 status, age in years and sex. Where available, HLA class I and class II types were taken from metadata supplied by the sample provider and were not determined by assay-based typing.

Points the paper makes about the study in general: The quantity of clinical and demographic metadata differed by source and by participant and was supplied without curation.

V is shortened by 3 bases, J by 0 bases, and the region joining them spans 9 bases. From the cysteine through the phenylalanine, the CDR3 covers 13 amino acids. Here the CDR3 DNA is all that survives: 39 bases in frame from base 1. CDR1 and CDR2 are drawn from the germline V gene (reference sequence): DFQATT, SNEGSKA. TCRbeta CDR3 regions were amplified from genomic DNA using the immunoSEQ Assay, a bias-controlled multiplex PCR. Concerning the study's data processing: The number of nucleated cells in each sample was estimated from the amplification of reference gene primers within the assay. Sequence reads were collapsed and filtered to measure the absolute abundance of every unique TCRbeta CDR3 rearrangement. For each sample, productive Simpson clonality was calculated as the square root of Simpson's diversity index across productive rearrangements. The table was pulled from immuneACCESS by TCRdb, which kept in-frame rearrangements only. Such tables lose some clones; where checked, under half of the loss comes from unresolved V genes, and the rest has no known cause. V and J calls plus clone size are reproduced from that table; the DNA served to infer D and trimming. For this sample there are a few hundred thousand clones; roughly 90% appear just once. Approximately 2.4% of the sample comes from the top ten.

Each collaborating institution followed its own protocols to collect whole blood in K2EDTA tubes. For TCRbeta analysis, collaborators shipped samples in one of three forms: frozen whole blood, isolated PBMCs, or DNA extracted from either of those sample types. Turning to this clone: Its antigen remains undetermined. Qualities for individual bases were not recorded, and no much larger clone is one base off. Additional DNA sequences in this sample encode the identical CDR3.

Sequenced material: peripheral blood. This TCR was recovered from a man aged 18 to 29 with active or convalescent COVID-19. This sequence uses TRBV20-1 and TRBJ2-7; the D gene cannot be named for sure. The CDR3 region has the sequence CSASRRGSYEQYF. The DNA sequence reads TGCAGTGCTAGTCGGCGCGGCTCCTACGAGCAGTACTTC.